This section outlines one T cell receptor beta chain sequence together with its context. From the 5' RACE reads, TCRdb called clonotypes with MiXCR, one entry per CDR3 protein. The sample includes hundreds of thousands of distinct CDR3 sequences, around a tenth of them seen just once. The V end lost 3 bases, the J end lost 5 bases, and 11 bases lay between the germline ends. In germline, CDR1 is SGDLS, CDR2 YYNGEE. This CDR3 comprises 13 residues. The record originates from a study of T cells after yellow fever vaccination. This sequence was found in a man aged 18 to 30 who received the YFV17D yellow fever vaccine. V and J are TRBV9 and TRBJ1-2; D is undetermined. Sample: PBMCs, taken on the day of the first yellow fever vaccination. The DNA for the CDR3 is TGTGCCAGCAGCGACCAAGAGAGTTATGGCTACACCTTC. This gives the protein CASSDQESYGYTF.